These 5 T cell receptor beta chains came from one sample sequenced in a study of cytomegalovirus exposure and HLA in healthy donors. This PCR relied on a set of 60 Vbeta primers and 13 Jbeta primers. Clones were sequenced by immunoSEQ multiplex PCR, and TCRdb holds only the in-frame ones, with some missing. The data show 50,000 to 65,000 clones, roughly 84% seen once. Input material: PBMCs. These receptors were taken from a woman younger than 35 in good health and CMV-seronegative.

The chain joins TRBV5-5 to TRBJ2-3; 7 nucleotides agree with TRBD1. V lost 3 bases, J lost 2 bases, and 6 bases stayed unmatched. CDR3 length: 15 amino acids. The germline V gene encodes CDR1 SGHKS and CDR2 YYEKEE (reference sequence). The CDR3 here is CASSSWTGFTDTQYF. The CDR3 DNA follows: TGTGCCAGCAGCTCATGGACAGGTTTCACAGATACGCAGTATTTT. Using reference TRBV5-5 and TRBJ2-3 for the parts outside the CDR3, the full variable domain is DAGVTQSPTHLIKTRGQQVTLRCSPISGHKSVSWYQQVLGQGPQFIFQYYEKEERGRGNFPDRFSARQFPNYSSELNVNALLLGDSALYLCASSSWTGFTDTQYFGPGTRLTVL.

The chain carries TRBV7-9 and TRBJ2-3; TRBD2 matches at 7 bases. After removal of 5 bases from V and 3 bases from J, the junction contained 11 bases not matched to a gene. The germline CDR1 and CDR2 sequences are SEHNR and FQNEAQ (reference sequence). CDR3 length equals 16 residues. In DNA form, the CDR3 reads TGTGCCAGCAGCCATCCGGCGGGAGTAAGGACAGATACGCAGTATTTT. Translation: CASSHPAGVRTDTQYF. The full variable domain, with the rest looked up from reference TRBV7-9 and TRBJ2-3, is DTGVSQNPRHKITKRGQNVTFRCDPISEHNRLYWYRQTLGQGPEFLTYFQNEAQLEKSRLLSDRFSAERPKGSFSTLEIQRTEQGDSAMYLCASSHPAGVRTDTQYFGPGTRLTVL.

The chain couples TRBV30 to TRBJ2-6, with 9 bases matching TRBD1. V gave up 5 bases and J gave up 0 bases; unmatched junction bases: 5. Germline values: CDR1 GTSNPN, CDR2 SVGIG (reference sequence). CDR3 length: 16 amino acids. In nucleotides, the CDR3 is TGTGCCTGGGGGACAGGGCGAAGCTCTGGGGCCAACGTCCTGACTTTC. It specifies CAWGTGRSSGANVLTF. Complete variable domain (other parts from reference TRBV30 and TRBJ2-6): SQTIHQWPATLVQPVGSPLSLECTVEGTSNPNLYWYRQAAGRGLQLLFYSVGIGQISSEVPQNLSASRPQDRQFILSSKKLLLSDSGFYLCAWGTGRSSGANVLTFGAGSRLTVL.

This clone has just a few counts. The J gene is TRBJ2-7, the V gene TRBV6-1, with 7 bases lining up with TRBD1. CDR1 is MNHNS, CDR2 SASEGT, per germline. The CDR3 sequence is 13 residues long. The junction had 4 bases not matched to a gene; V was cut back by 8 bases and J by 0 bases. The CDR3 sequence: CASVDRASYEQYF. DNA of the CDR3: TGTGCCAGCGTCGACAGGGCCTCCTACGAGCAGTACTTC.

The rearrangement uses TRBV7-3 and TRBJ2-7; no clear D. V lost 2 bases, J lost 5 bases, and 10 bases lay in between. Germline CDR1 is SGHTA and CDR2 is FQGTGA. The CDR3 loop spans 13 amino acids. The CDR3 spells CASSLPLSHEQYF. In DNA, the CDR3 is TGTGCCAGCAGCTTACCCCTTAGTCACGAGCAGTACTTC.